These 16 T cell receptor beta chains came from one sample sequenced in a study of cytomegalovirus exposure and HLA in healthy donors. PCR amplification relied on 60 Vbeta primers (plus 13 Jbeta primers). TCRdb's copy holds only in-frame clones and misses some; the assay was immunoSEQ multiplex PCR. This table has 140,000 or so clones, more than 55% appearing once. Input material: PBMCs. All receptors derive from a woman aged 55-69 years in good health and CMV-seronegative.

CDR3 in DNA: TGTGCCAGCAGTTACTCGCCACCGGGGGTATACGAGCAGTACTTC. It translates to CASSYSPPGVYEQYF. V gene TRBV6-5 combines with J gene TRBJ2-5, with a tentative D call TRBD2 (6 bases). The DNA end is a closer match to TRBJ2-7, so the J assignment may be wrong. This CDR3 contains 15 residues. Germline V gene lookup returns CDR1 MNHEY and CDR2 SVGAGI.

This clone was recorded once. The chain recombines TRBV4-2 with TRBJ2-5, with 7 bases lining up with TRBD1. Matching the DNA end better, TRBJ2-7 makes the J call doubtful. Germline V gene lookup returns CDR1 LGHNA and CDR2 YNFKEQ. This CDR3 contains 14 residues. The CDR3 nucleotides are TGTGCCAGCAGCCAGTCCCGGGACAGAGACGAGCAGTACTTC. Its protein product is CASSQSRDRDEQYF.

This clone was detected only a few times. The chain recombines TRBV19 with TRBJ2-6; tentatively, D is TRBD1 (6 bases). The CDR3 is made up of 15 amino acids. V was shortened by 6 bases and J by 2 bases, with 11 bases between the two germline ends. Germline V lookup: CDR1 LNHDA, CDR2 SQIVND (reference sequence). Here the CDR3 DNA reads TGTGCCAGTAGAAACAGGGACCCTGGGGCCAACGTCCTGACTTTC. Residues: CASRNRDPGANVLTF.

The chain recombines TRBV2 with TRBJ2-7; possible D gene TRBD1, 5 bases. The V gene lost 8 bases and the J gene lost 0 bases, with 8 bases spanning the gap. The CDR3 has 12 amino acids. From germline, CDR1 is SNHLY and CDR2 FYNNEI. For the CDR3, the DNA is TGTGCCAGCCAAGACAGCTCCTACGAGCAGTACTTC. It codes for CASQDSSYEQYF. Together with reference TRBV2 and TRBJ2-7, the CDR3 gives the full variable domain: EPEVTQTPSHQVTQMGQEVILRCVPISNHLYFYWYRQILGQKVEFLVSFYNNEISEKSEIFDDQFSVERPDGSNFTLKIRSTKLEDSAMYFCASQDSSYEQYFGPGTRLTVT.

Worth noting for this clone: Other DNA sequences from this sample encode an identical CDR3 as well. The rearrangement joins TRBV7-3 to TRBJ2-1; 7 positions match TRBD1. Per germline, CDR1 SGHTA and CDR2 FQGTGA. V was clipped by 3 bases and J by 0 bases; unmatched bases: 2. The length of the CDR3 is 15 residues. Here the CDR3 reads CASSLTGSSYNEQFF. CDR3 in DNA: TGTGCCAGCAGCTTGACAGGGAGCTCCTACAATGAGCAGTTCTTC.

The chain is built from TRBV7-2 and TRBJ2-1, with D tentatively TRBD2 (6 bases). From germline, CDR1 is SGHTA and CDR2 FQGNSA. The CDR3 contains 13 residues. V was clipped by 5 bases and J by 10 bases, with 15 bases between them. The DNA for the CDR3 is TGTGCCAGCAGCCGGAGGTCCGGGGGAGAGCAGTTCTTC. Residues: CASSRRSGGEQFF.

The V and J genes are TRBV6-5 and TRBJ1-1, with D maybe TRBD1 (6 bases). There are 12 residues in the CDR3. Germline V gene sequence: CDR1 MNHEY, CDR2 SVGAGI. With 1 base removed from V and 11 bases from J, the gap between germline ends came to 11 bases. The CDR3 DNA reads TGTGCCAGCAGTTACTTACAGGGTGAGGCTTTCTTT. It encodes CASSYLQGEAFF.

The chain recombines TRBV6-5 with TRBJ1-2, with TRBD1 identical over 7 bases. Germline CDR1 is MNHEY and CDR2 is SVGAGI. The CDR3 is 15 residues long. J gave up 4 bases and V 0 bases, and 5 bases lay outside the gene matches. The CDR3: CASSYSRDSSYGYTF. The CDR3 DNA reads TGTGCCAGCAGTTACTCCCGGGACAGTAGCTATGGCTACACCTTC.

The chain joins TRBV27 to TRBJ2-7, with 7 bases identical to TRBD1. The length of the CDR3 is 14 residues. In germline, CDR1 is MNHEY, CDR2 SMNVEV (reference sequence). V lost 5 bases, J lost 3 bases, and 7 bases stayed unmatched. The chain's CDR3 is CASSPTRGYYEQYF. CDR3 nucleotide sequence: TGTGCCAGCAGTCCAACCAGGGGGTACTACGAGCAGTACTTC.

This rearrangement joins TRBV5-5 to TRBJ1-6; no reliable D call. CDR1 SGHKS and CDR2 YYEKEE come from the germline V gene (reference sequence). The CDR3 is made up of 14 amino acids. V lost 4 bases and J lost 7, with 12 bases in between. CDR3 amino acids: CASSRTPANSPLHF. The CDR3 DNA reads TGTGCCAGCAGCCGAACTCCAGCGAATTCACCCCTCCACTTT. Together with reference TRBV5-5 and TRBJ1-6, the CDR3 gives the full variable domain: DAGVTQSPTHLIKTRGQQVTLRCSPISGHKSVSWYQQVLGQGPQFIFQYYEKEERGRGNFPDRFSARQFPNYSSELNVNALLLGDSALYLCASSRTPANSPLHFGNGTRLTVT.

The CDR3 loop is CASSDNRGPISSYEQYF. DNA for the CDR3: TGTGCCAGCAGCGACAACAGGGGCCCTATCAGCTCCTACGAGCAGTACTTC. This chain connects TRBV11-2 to TRBJ2-7; 7 bases match TRBD1. The CDR3 sequence is 17 residues long. The germline V gene encodes CDR1 SGHAT and CDR2 FQNNGV. J lost 0 bases, V lost 5 bases, and 13 bases had no gene match.

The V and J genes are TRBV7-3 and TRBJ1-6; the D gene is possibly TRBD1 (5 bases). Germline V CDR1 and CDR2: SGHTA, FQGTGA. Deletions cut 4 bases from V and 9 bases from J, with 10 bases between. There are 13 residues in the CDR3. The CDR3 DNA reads TGTGCCAGCAGCTCCCAGGGCGGTTCACCCCTCCACTTT. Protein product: CASSSQGGSPLHF.

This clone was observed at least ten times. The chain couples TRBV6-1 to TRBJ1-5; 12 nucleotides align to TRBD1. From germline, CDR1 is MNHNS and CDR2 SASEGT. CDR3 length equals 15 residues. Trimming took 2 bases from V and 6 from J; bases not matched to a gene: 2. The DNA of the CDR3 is TGTGCCAGCAGTGAATGGGACAGGGGGCCTCAGCCCCAGCATTTT. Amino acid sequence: CASSEWDRGPQPQHF.

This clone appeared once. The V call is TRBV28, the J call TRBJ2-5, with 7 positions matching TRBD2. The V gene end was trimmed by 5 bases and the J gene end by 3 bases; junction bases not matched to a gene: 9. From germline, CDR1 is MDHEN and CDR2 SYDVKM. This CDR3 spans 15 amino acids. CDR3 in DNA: TGTGCCAGCAGTCACCAGGCTAGCGGCAAAGAGACCCAGTACTTC. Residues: CASSHQASGKETQYF.

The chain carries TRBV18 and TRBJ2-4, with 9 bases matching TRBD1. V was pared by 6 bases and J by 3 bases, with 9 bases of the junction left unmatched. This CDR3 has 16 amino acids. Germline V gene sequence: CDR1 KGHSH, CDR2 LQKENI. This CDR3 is CASSLRDRVGKNIQYF. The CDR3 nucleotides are TGTGCCAGCTCCCTCCGGGACAGGGTTGGCAAAAACATTCAGTACTTC. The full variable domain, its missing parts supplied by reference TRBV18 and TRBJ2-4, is NAGVMQNPRHLVRRRGQEARLRCSPMKGHSHVYWYRQLPEEGLKFMVYLQKENIIDESGMPKERFSAEFPKEGPSILRIQQVVRGDSAAYFCASSLRDRVGKNIQYFGAGTRLSVL.

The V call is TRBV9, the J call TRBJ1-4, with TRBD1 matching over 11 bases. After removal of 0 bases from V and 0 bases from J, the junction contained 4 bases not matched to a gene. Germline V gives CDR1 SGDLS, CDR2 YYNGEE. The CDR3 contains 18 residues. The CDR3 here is CASSVGVGQGATNEKLFF. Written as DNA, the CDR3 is TGTGCCAGCAGCGTAGGAGTGGGACAGGGGGCAACTAATGAAAAACTGTTTTTT.